One sample yielded the 27 T cell receptor beta chains listed below, sequenced in a study of T-cell reconstitution after alpha-beta-depleted transplantation in children. The TCRbeta library was prepared with unique molecular identifiers. TCRdb recomputed calls from the PCR reads with MiXCR, one row per CDR3 protein. The sample records around 800,000 distinct CDR3 sequences, around 15% being singletons. Specimen: PBMCs, mostly from graft donor cells, collected 360 days after TCRalphabeta/CD19-depleted stem cell transplant. These receptors originate from a male patient under 18 who had a stem cell transplant for acute lymphoblastic leukemia, so the T cells may come from the graft donor.

The sample holds a few counts of this clonotype. The rearrangement joins TRBV7-3 to TRBJ2-7; perhaps TRBD1 as D (6 bases). The length of the CDR3 is 12 residues. Trimming cost V 8 bases and J 5 bases, with 13 bases left between them. CDR1 is SGHTA and CDR2 is FQGTGA in the germline V gene. Here the CDR3 reads CASSQGYHEQYF. CDR3 nucleotide sequence: TGTGCCAGCTCCCAGGGGTACCACGAGCAGTACTTC.

This clonotype turned up a few times. The rearrangement uses TRBV12-3 or TRBV12-4 and TRBJ2-7, with 10 bases fitting TRBD1. With V trimmed by 3 bases and J by 4 bases, 6 bases remained unmatched. The CDR3 totals 15 residues. The CDR3 region is CASSFDRGLWYEQYF. The CDR3 region has the DNA TGTGCCAGCAGTTTCGACAGGGGGCTTTGGTACGAGCAGTACTTC.

The table lists this clonotype with a few counts. The chain employs TRBV5-1 and TRBJ2-7, with 7 bases identical to TRBD1. Germline-derived CDR1 and CDR2 are SGHRS and YFSETQ. Trimming removed 1 base from V and 5 bases from J; junction bases left unmatched: 6. This CDR3 spans 14 amino acids. The CDR3 protein is CASSLRQGSDEQYF. The CDR3 nucleotides read TGCGCCAGCAGCTTGCGACAGGGCTCGGACGAGCAGTACTTC.

V usage is TRBV5-5 and J usage is TRBJ2-1; D unresolved. The CDR3 sequence is 14 residues long. From germline, CDR1 is SGHKS and CDR2 YYEKEE (reference sequence). Trimming took 2 bases from V and 3 from J, leaving 9 bases between them. CDR3 region: CASSFGSHYNEQFF. The CDR3 DNA sequence: TGTGCCAGCAGCTTCGGTTCACACTACAATGAGCAGTTCTTC.

This clonotype was observed at least ten times. CDR3 nucleotide sequence: TGTGCCAGCACTGTGAACTGGGGACAACAAGAGACCCAGTACTTC. This translates into CASTVNWGQQETQYF. V gene TRBV12-3 or TRBV12-4 combines with J gene TRBJ2-5; the D gene is possibly TRBD1 (6 bases). V lost 7 bases to trimming and J lost 2 bases, with 17 bases between them. This CDR3 contains 15 residues.

The sample holds a few counts of this clonotype. The chain uses TRBV27 and TRBJ2-5, with no clear D. This CDR3 region has 16 residues. Trimming left V 3 bases short and J 1 base short, with 15 bases between. CDR1 is MNHEY and CDR2 is SMNVEV in the germline V gene (reference sequence). The CDR3 loop reads CASSLSAEYGQETQYF. CDR3 in DNA: TGTGCCAGCAGTTTGAGCGCAGAGTATGGCCAAGAGACCCAGTACTTC.

This rearrangement joins TRBV5-1 to TRBJ2-3, with D possibly matching TRBD2 (6 bases). Deletions cut 6 bases from V and 1 base from J, with 21 bases between. The CDR3 contains 17 residues. Germline assignment: CDR1 SGHRS and CDR2 YFSETQ. CDR3 loop: CASTRMVAGIGTDTQYF. CDR3 nucleotides: TGCGCCAGCACCCGGATGGTGGCGGGAATAGGCACAGATACGCAGTATTTT.

The chain carries TRBV20-1 and TRBJ2-1, with D possibly matching TRBD2 (5 bases). V dropped 5 bases and J dropped 8 bases, with 7 bases sitting between them. CDR3 length: 10 amino acids. Germline V gene data show CDR1 as DFQATT and CDR2 as SNEGSKA (reference sequence). The CDR3 coding sequence is TGCAGTGCTCGACTATATGAGCAGTTCTTC. Its protein is CSARLYEQFF.

In this sample, this clonotype turned up many times. The chain is built from TRBV7-2 and TRBJ2-3, with D unresolved. CDR1 and CDR2 from the germline V gene are SGHTA and FQGNSA. The V end lost 1 base, the J end lost 7 bases, and 9 bases lay between the germline ends. The CDR3 is 13 residues long. The DNA of the CDR3 is TGTGCCAGCAGCTTAGGTAGTGGAAATACGCAGTATTTT. Translating gives CASSLGSGNTQYF.

The sample holds a few counts of this clonotype. The J gene is TRBJ2-4, the V gene TRBV7-8; D is unclear. The ends were cut back, 5 bases at V and 3 bases at J, with 14 bases in the middle. The CDR3 is 15 amino acids. The germline CDR1 and CDR2 sequences are SGHVS and FQNEAQ. CDR3 bases: TGTGCCAGCAGCGCTGATAGGGTTGGCAAAAACATTCAGTACTTC. This codes for CASSADRVGKNIQYF. Variable domain in full (rest from reference TRBV7-8 and TRBJ2-4): GAGVSQSPRYKVAKRGQDVALRCDPISGHVSLFWYQQALGQGPEFLTYFQNEAQLDKSGLPSDRFFAERPEGSVSTLKIQRTQQEDSAVYLCASSADRVGKNIQYFGAGTRLSVL.

The genes are TRBV29-1 and TRBJ2-1; 13 bases line up with TRBD2. This CDR3 is 14 amino acids long. Trimming took 6 bases from V and 7 from J; bases not matched to a gene: 6. Germline CDR1 and CDR2: SQVTM and ANQGSEA. The CDR3 loop is CSVWTSGSLNEQFF. In DNA, the CDR3 is TGCAGCGTCTGGACTAGCGGGAGCTTGAATGAGCAGTTCTTC.

This clonotype was counted at least ten times. The chain has TRBV7-9 and TRBJ2-7; D gene unclear. The germline CDR1 and CDR2 sequences are SEHNR and FQNEAQ (reference sequence). This CDR3 region has 17 residues. With 1 base removed from V and 5 bases from J, the gap between germline ends came to 21 bases. The CDR3 protein is CASSLVGRPTLVNEQYF. CDR3 sequence (DNA): TGTGCCAGCAGCTTAGTGGGCAGACCCACCCTAGTCAACGAGCAGTACTTC.

This clonotype was found a few times. The chain has TRBV5-1 and TRBJ2-1; D is possibly TRBD2 (5 bases). Germline V gives CDR1 SGHRS, CDR2 YFSETQ. This CDR3 spans 16 amino acids. V lost 3 bases, J lost 0 bases, and 13 bases lay in between. This CDR3 reads CASSSLDGNSYNEQFF. The CDR3 region has the DNA TGCGCCAGCAGCTCGCTTGACGGGAACTCCTACAATGAGCAGTTCTTC.

This clonotype occurred a few times. This chain connects TRBV18 to TRBJ2-7; D gene unclear. Germline loops: CDR1 KGHSH, CDR2 LQKENI. This CDR3 has 18 residues. Trimming cost V 5 bases and J 3 bases, with 26 bases left between them. The CDR3 loop is CASSAFPNGAPPFYEQYF. CDR3 coding DNA: TGTGCCAGCTCAGCCTTTCCTAACGGAGCCCCACCCTTCTACGAGCAGTACTTC.

The genes are TRBV28 and TRBJ1-1, with D perhaps matching TRBD1 (5 bases). This CDR3 comprises 14 residues. Looked up from germline, CDR1 is MDHEN and CDR2 is SYDVKM. V lost 10 bases, J lost 7 bases, and 22 bases lay in between. CDR3 loop: CAIKNPHRGVEAFF. As DNA, the CDR3 is TGTGCCATCAAGAACCCGCATAGGGGAGTTGAAGCTTTCTTT.

This clonotype has more than one count but fewer than ten. The chain uses TRBV12-3 or TRBV12-4 and TRBJ1-4, with 9 bases identical to TRBD1. The CDR3 extends over 12 amino acids. The trim removed 7 bases at V and 10 bases at J, leaving 4 bases unmatched. CDR3 sequence: CASKQGARKLFF. CDR3 bases: TGTGCCAGCAAACAGGGGGCCCGAAAACTGTTTTTT.

This clonotype appeared a few times. The chain has TRBV20-1 and TRBJ2-7; no clear D. CDR3 length: 11 residues. The germline CDR1 and CDR2 sequences are DFQATT and SNEGSKA (reference sequence). The germline V and J ends were trimmed by 0 bases and 8 bases, with 8 bases remaining between them. In nucleotides, the CDR3 is TGCAGTGCTAGAGAAGGGTCAAAGCAGTACTTC. Its translation: CSAREGSKQYF.

This clonotype was detected a few times. CDR3 amino acids: CASKSSGQGAKEAFF. As DNA, the CDR3 is TGTGCCAGCAAATCTTCGGGACAGGGGGCCAAGGAGGCGTTCTTC. The chain links TRBV7-9 to TRBJ2-1; TRBD1 aligns across 12 bases. This CDR3 is built from 15 residues. Germline CDR1 reads SEHNR; CDR2 reads FQNEAQ (reference sequence). V lost 7 bases and J lost 15; bases outside the gene matches: 16.

This clonotype was counted only a few times. V and J are TRBV20-1 and TRBJ2-7, with 7 bases fitting TRBD2. Trimming removed 5 bases from V and 0 bases from J; junction bases left unmatched: 4. The CDR3 covers 13 residues. Germline V lookup: CDR1 DFQATT, CDR2 SNEGSKA (reference sequence). CDR3 coding DNA: TGCAGTGCTGCGGGGGATCCCTCCTACGAGCAGTACTTC. It encodes CSAAGDPSYEQYF.

Points on this clonotype: An end of the junction does not agree with germline; a read error may underlie this. The chain combines TRBV12-3 or TRBV12-4 with TRBJ1-2, with D unresolved. CDR3 length: 14 residues. Here the CDR3 DNA reads TGTTCCAGCAGTGATCGACGGACGTCCTATGGCTACACCTTC. Amino acids: CSSSDRRTSYGYTF.

This chain joins TRBV20-1 and TRBJ2-2; 7 bases line up with TRBD2. The germline CDR1 and CDR2 sequences are DFQATT and SNEGSKA (reference sequence). This CDR3 spans 16 amino acids. Trimming took 2 bases from V and 7 from J; bases not matched to a gene: 13. This CDR3 reads CSARKQWGGSFGELFF. CDR3 coding DNA: TGCAGTGCTAGAAAGCAGTGGGGCGGGAGTTTCGGGGAGCTGTTTTTT.

This clonotype showed up just a few times. The rearrangement links TRBV12-3 or TRBV12-4 to TRBJ2-4, with 7 bases lining up with TRBD2. The CDR3 runs 22 residues. Germline trimming cut 2 bases from V and 0 bases from J; bases unmatched to any gene: 22. The CDR3 is CASSLRPPRDYSMRIAKNIQYF. As DNA, the CDR3 is TGTGCCAGCAGTTTAAGGCCTCCCCGGGACTACTCCATGAGAATAGCCAAAAACATTCAGTACTTC.

The rearrangement links TRBV5-1 to TRBJ2-7; TRBD1 aligns across 7 bases. Germline values: CDR1 SGHRS, CDR2 YFSETQ. The CDR3 spans 15 residues. V lost 5 bases and J lost 3; bases outside the gene matches: 11. The CDR3 bases are TGCGCCAGCAGGGGATTAGACAGGGCATTCTACGAGCAGTACTTC. This translates into CASRGLDRAFYEQYF.

This clonotype was observed once. The genes are TRBV20-1 and TRBJ1-5; D is unresolved. The V gene's germline CDR1 is DFQATT and CDR2 SNEGSKA (reference sequence). The CDR3 runs to 13 residues. V was cut by 2 bases and J by 0 bases, with 5 bases left in between. Written as DNA, the CDR3 is TGCAGTGCTAGACGGAGTAGCAATCAGCCCCAGCATTTT. This codes for CSARRSSNQPQHF.

This clonotype was recorded a few times. V usage is TRBV29-1 and J usage is TRBJ2-1; D possibly corresponds to TRBD2 (5 bases). V was cut by 6 bases and J by 4 bases, with 22 bases left in between. Germline V CDR1 and CDR2: SQVTM, ANQGSEA. This CDR3 region has 16 residues. The CDR3 sequence: CSVGPTYQRRYNEQFF. The CDR3 bases are TGCAGCGTGGGTCCAACTTATCAGCGGAGATACAATGAGCAGTTCTTC.

This clonotype was detected only a few times. This chain connects TRBV15 to TRBJ2-1; 13 bases map to TRBD2. The V gene's germline CDR1 is LNHNV and CDR2 YYDKDF (reference sequence). CDR3 size: 18 residues. V gave up 3 bases and J gave up 7 bases; unmatched junction bases: 12. The CDR3 sequence is CATSRYLTGTSGINEQFF. In DNA, the CDR3 is TGTGCCACCAGCAGGTACTTGACCGGGACTAGCGGGATTAATGAGCAGTTCTTC.

The chain has TRBV6-1 and TRBJ1-2; a weak D match, TRBD1 (6 bases). V lost 5 bases and J 1 base, leaving 11 bases between the germline ends. CDR1 and CDR2 (germline): MNHNS, SASEGT. This CDR3 has 14 amino acids. This CDR3 is CASSQGGINYGYTF. The CDR3 bases are TGTGCCAGCAGTCAAGGGGGAATTAACTATGGCTACACCTTC.